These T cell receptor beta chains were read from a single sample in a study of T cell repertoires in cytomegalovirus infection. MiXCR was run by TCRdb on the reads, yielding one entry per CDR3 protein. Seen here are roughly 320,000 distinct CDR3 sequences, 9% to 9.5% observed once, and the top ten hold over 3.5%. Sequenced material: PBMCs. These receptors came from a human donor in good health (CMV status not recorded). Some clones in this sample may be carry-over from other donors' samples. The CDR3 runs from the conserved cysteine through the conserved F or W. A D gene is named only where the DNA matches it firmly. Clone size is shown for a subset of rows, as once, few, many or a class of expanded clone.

DNA: TGTGCCAGCAGCCTTAGCGGGCTCACAGATACGCAGTATTTT
CDR3: CASSLSGLTDTQYF
D: TRBD2
V: TRBV7-9
size: .
J: TRBJ2-3

DNA: TGTGCCAGCAGTCATTGGACAGATAGCAATCAGCCCCAGCATTTT
CDR3: CASSHWTDSNQPQHF
D: .
V: TRBV27
size: .
J: TRBJ1-5

DNA: TGTGCCAGCAGCTTAAGGGACGGATACACCGGGGAGCTGTTTTTT
CDR3: CASSLRDGYTGELFF
D: .
V: TRBV7-6
size: many
J: TRBJ2-2

DNA: TGTGCCATCCAAGCGGGAGGTGGCACAGATACGCAGTATTTT
CDR3: CAIQAGGGTDTQYF
D: TRBD2
V: TRBV10-3
size: few
J: TRBJ2-3

DNA: TGCGCCAGCAGCCATCCGGCAGGGCCTGGAAACACCATATATTTT
CDR3: CASSHPAGPGNTIYF
D: .
V: TRBV4-1
size: few
J: TRBJ1-3

DNA: TGTGCCAGCAGCCCCCAGGGGTTCGGGAACACTGAAGCTTTCTTT
CDR3: CASSPQGFGNTEAFF
D: .
V: TRBV7-2
size: many
J: TRBJ1-1

DNA: TGTGCCAGCAGCATAGCGGGGCTCACAGATACGCAGTATTTT
CDR3: CASSIAGLTDTQYF
D: TRBD2
V: TRBV11-2
size: .
J: TRBJ2-3

DNA: TGCAGTGCGAGCCCGAAGGGGATAGTAGGCTACACCTTC
CDR3: CSASPKGIVGYTF
D: .
V: TRBV20-1
size: many
J: TRBJ1-2

DNA: TGTGCCATCAGTGACAGGGTGAGGTCCTACAATGAGCAGTTCTTC
CDR3: CAISDRVRSYNEQFF
D: .
V: TRBV10-3
size: many
J: TRBJ2-1

DNA: TGCAGCGTTAGGGACAGGGGTTCAGTCGAGCAGTACTTC
CDR3: CSVRDRGSVEQYF
D: TRBD1
V: TRBV29-1
size: few
J: TRBJ2-7

DNA: TGTGCCAGCAGTGAAGGCGGGGGGCTTCAGTATTTT
CDR3: CASSEGGGLQYF
D: TRBD2
V: TRBV6-1
size: .
J: TRBJ2-3

DNA: TGCAGCGTAGGCGGGAGCTCCTACGAGCAGTACTTC
CDR3: CSVGGSSYEQYF
D: TRBD2
V: TRBV29-1
size: few
J: TRBJ2-7

DNA: TGCGCCAGCAGCCAAGATTTGGGTGCGGATCAGCCCCAGCATTTT
CDR3: CASSQDLGADQPQHF
D: .
V: TRBV4-3
size: many
J: TRBJ1-5

DNA: TGTGCCAGCAGCGCATCCGGATTCTACGAGCAGTACTTC
CDR3: CASSASGFYEQYF
D: .
V: TRBV7-9
size: .
J: TRBJ2-7

DNA: TGTGCCAGCGGGGACAGAGCGAACACTGAAGCTTTCTTT
CDR3: CASGDRANTEAFF
D: TRBD1
V: TRBV6-1
size: few
J: TRBJ1-1

DNA: TGTGCCAGCAGTTTAGGGCGGGATTTGGGCTACACCTTC
CDR3: CASSLGRDLGYTF
D: .
V: TRBV12-3/TRBV12-4
size: .
J: TRBJ1-2

DNA: TGTGCCAGCAGCTTGAGTCGGCTAGCGGACACCTACGAGCAGTACTTC
CDR3: CASSLSRLADTYEQYF
D: TRBD2
V: TRBV7-9
size: many
J: TRBJ2-7

DNA: TGTGCCAGCAGTTACTCCGGGGACATTGCCTACGAGCAGTACTTC
CDR3: CASSYSGDIAYEQYF
D: .
V: TRBV6-5
size: few
J: TRBJ2-7